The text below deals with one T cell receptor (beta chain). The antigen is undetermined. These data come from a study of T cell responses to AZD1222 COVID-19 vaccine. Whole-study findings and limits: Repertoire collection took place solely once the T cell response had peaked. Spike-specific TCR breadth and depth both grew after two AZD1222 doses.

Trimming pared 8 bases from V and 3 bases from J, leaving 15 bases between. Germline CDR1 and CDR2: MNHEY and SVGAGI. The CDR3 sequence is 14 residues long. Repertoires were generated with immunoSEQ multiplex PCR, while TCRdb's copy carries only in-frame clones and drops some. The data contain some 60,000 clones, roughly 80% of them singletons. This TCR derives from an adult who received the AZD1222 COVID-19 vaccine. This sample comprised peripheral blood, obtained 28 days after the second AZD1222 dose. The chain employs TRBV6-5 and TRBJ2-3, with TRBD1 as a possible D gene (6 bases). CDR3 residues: CASPGAEYTDTQYF. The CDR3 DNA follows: TGTGCCAGCCCAGGGGCTGAGTATACAGATACGCAGTATTTT.